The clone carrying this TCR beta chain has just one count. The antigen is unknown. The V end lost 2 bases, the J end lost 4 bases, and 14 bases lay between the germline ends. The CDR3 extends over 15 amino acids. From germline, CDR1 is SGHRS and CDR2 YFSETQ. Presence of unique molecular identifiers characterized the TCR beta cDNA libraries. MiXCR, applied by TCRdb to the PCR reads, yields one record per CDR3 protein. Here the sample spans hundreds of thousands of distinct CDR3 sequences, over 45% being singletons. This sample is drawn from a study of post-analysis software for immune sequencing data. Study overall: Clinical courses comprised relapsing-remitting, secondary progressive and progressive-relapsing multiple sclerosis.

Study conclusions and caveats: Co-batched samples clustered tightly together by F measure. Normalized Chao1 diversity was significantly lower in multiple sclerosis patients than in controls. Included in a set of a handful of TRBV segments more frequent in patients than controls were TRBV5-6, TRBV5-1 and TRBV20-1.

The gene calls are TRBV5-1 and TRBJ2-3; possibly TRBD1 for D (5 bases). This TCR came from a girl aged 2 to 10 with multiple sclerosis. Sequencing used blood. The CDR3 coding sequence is TGCGCCAGCAGCTTCAATACAGGAACACCAGATACGCAGTATTTT. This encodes CASSFNTGTPDTQYF. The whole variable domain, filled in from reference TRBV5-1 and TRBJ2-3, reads KAGVTQTPRYLIKTRGQQVTLSCSPISGHRSVSWYQQTPGQGLQFLFEYFSETQRNKGNFPGRFSGRQFSNSRSEMNVSTLELGDSALYLCASSFNTGTPDTQYFGPGTRLTVL.